This section outlines one TCR beta chain sequence together with its context. Its antigen is currently unknown. This sample is drawn from a study of cytomegalovirus exposure and HLA in healthy donors. Study overall: Earlier work reported 100 million or so unique TCR beta sequences from about 180 million T cells. Overall study findings and caveats: From TCR beta sequences, most subjects' HLA-A and HLA-B alleles were reportedly predicted accurately. In a later analysis, at a false discovery rate of 0.05, roughly 17,000 TCR beta sequences were associated with HLA alleles.

60 Vbeta and 13 Jbeta primers were used in PCR. Generated by immunoSEQ multiplex PCR, the TCRdb table keeps only in-frame clones and is missing some. Found here are 150,000 or so clones, around 82% of them singletons; the top ten hold around 3%. The donors were healthy bone marrow donors. There are 14 residues in the CDR3. With 6 bases removed from V and 6 bases from J, the gap between germline ends came to 17 bases. From germline, CDR1 is MNHEY and CDR2 SMNVEV (reference sequence). The receptor was isolated from a man aged 18 to 30 in good health and CMV-seropositive. Sequencing was performed on PBMCs. The chain employs TRBV27 and TRBJ1-1, with a tentative D call TRBD1 (6 bases). In nucleotides, the CDR3 is TGTGCCAGCAGAAGGACAGTGCGTGGTTCTGAAGCTTTCTTT. Translation: CASRRTVRGSEAFF.